Each of the 8 T cell receptor beta chains below was sequenced from the same sample in a study of tumor-infiltrating lymphocytes in primary liver carcinoma. In addition to blood RNA drawn from unsorted whole blood, germline DNA was extracted. Production of TCR beta cDNA used 500 ng total RNA together with a constant-region primer. Libraries covering TCR beta were generated through three nested multiplex PCR rounds (using a slightly modified ARM-PCR). Researchers ran the first two PCR rounds for approximately 10 cycles each with TRBV1-TRBV30 forward primers and a C-beta reverse primer. From the multiplex PCR reads, TCRdb called clonotypes with MiXCR, one entry per CDR3 protein. The table includes 310,000 or so distinct CDR3 sequences, around 60% detected once. The sequencing input was peripheral blood. The source is a man aged 35-49 years with primary liver carcinoma and hepatitis B virus infection.

This clonotype has a handful of counts. Since a much larger clone is just one base distant, this may be a read error. The chain is built from TRBV6-5 and TRBJ1-5; D may be TRBD1 (6 bases). Looked up from germline, CDR1 is MNHEY and CDR2 is SVGAGI. Trimming took 5 bases from V and 2 from J, leaving 19 bases between them. This CDR3 is built from 17 residues. Here the CDR3 reads CASSPRAAGVRNQPQHF. The CDR3 DNA sequence: TGTGCCAGCAGTCCTAGGGCCGCAGGGGTCCGCAATCAGCCCCAGCATTTT.

This clonotype was detected only once. The germline gene is not matched at one end of the junction; a read error may be the cause. CDR3 sequence: CARSFVGGRAGANLLTF. CDR3 sequence (DNA): TGCGCCAGGAGCTTCGTTGGCGGGAGAGCTGGGGCCAACCTCCTGACTTTC. The chain is built from TRBV5-1 and TRBJ2-6, with TRBD2 identical over 7 bases. The CDR3 totals 17 residues. CDR1 and CDR2 from the germline V gene are SGHRS and YFSETQ.

This clonotype was seen repeatedly, ten times or more. V and J are TRBV4-2 and TRBJ2-1; 11 bases agree with TRBD2. J was trimmed by 4 bases and V by 4 bases; bases with no gene match: 3. Germline CDR1 reads LGHNA; CDR2 reads YNFKEQ. The CDR3 extends over 15 amino acids. The CDR3, as DNA: TGTGCCAGCAGCCGGGGGACTAGCGGTTACAATGAGCAGTTCTTC. It codes for CASSRGTSGYNEQFF.

The sample holds a few counts of this clonotype. V usage is TRBV4-1 and J usage is TRBJ2-2; a possible D gene is TRBD2 (6 bases). This CDR3 contains 17 residues. V lost 0 bases and J lost 1, with 12 bases in between. Germline CDR1 is MGHRA and CDR2 is YSYEKL. The CDR3 spells CASSQDRDSGNTGELFF. DNA for the CDR3: TGCGCCAGCAGCCAAGATCGAGATAGCGGGAACACCGGGGAGCTGTTTTTT.

As for this clonotype: This may stem from a read error, because a much larger clone lies one nucleotide away. The chain couples TRBV6-5 to TRBJ2-3; D remains ambiguous. This CDR3 is built from 13 residues. Germline-derived CDR1 and CDR2 are MNHEY and SVGAGI. CDR3 region: CVSCWVLPDTQYF. CDR3 DNA: TGTGTCAGCTGTTGGGTTCTGCCGGATACGCAGTATTTT.

This sequence joins TRBV28 and TRBJ1-1; no definite D call. This CDR3 is 14 amino acids long. Between the trimmed V and J ends, which lost 3 bases and 4 bases, there was a span of 12 bases. The V gene's germline CDR1 is MDHEN and CDR2 SYDVKM. CDR3 bases: TGTGCCAGCAGTTTCTCTAGGGAGGGCACTGAAGCTTTCTTT. The encoded protein is CASSFSREGTEAFF.

This clonotype showed up many times. The rearrangement uses TRBV4-1 and TRBJ1-2; no clear D gene. Germline-derived CDR1 and CDR2 are MGHRA and YSYEKL. Deletions cut 0 bases from V and 4 bases from J, with 9 bases between. CDR3 size: 14 residues. CDR3 bases: TGCGCCAGCAGCCAAGAGGGCAGGCTCTATGGCTACACCTTC. Protein sequence: CASSQEGRLYGYTF.

The chain links TRBV10-3 to TRBJ2-7, with no clear D. Trimming took off 2 bases at V and 7 bases at J, with 24 bases between the two ends. The CDR3 contains 17 residues. CDR1 and CDR2 from the germline V gene are ENHRY and SYGVKD. CDR3 region: CAISESTRVFDSMEQYF. The CDR3 coding sequence is TGTGCCATCAGTGAGAGTACGCGAGTTTTCGACTCGATGGAGCAGTACTTC.